Sequencing of this T cell receptor beta chain was carried out in a study of circulating and synovial CD4+ cells in juvenile arthritis (dated by TCRdb to between 2012 and 2015). Looking at the study overall: Within each patient, the TCRbeta CDR3 repertoires of synovial CD4 T cells, bulk blood CD4 T cells and circulating HLA-DR+ CD4 T cells were compared. Repertoire sequencing was performed with the aim of confirming enrichment of synovial clonotypes in a circulating synovial-like CD4 T cell subset.

After removal of 6 bases from V and 8 bases from J, the junction retains 5 bases not matched to a gene. The CDR3 numbers 14 residues from cysteine through phenylalanine. The entry retains the CDR3 DNA only, 42 bases that are in frame from base 1. The germline V gene gives CDR1 as MNHEY and CDR2 as SVGAGI. Of note for this clone: The antigen this receptor binds is unknown. No much larger clone is present one base from it, and per-base qualities are unavailable.

The investigation overall reported the following: CPL and bulk blood CD4 samples differed in T cell genome counts by at least an order of magnitude, so sample-size effects were addressed. Traditional Vbeta family usage analysis did not detect the difference between circulating pathogenic-like lymphocytes and bulk blood T cells. Because overlap with synovium rose as sequencing depth increased, the measured fractions of shared clonotypes likely underestimated the overlap of the full repertoire. Lower diversity was observed in synovial and circulating pathogenic-like lymphocyte repertoires than in bulk blood CD4 repertoires, and some CPL samples were found to be as oligoclonal as synovium. Circulating pathogenic-like lymphocytes clustered together with synovial T cells and shared a substantially larger fraction of CDR3 sequences with synovium than bulk blood did.

Library preparation was by the immunoSEQ multiplex PCR assay. An external provider performed TCRbeta CDR3 sequencing as a commercial service. The source study handled its data this way. The analyses relied on productive nucleotide sequences along with amino acid sequences obtained through in silico translation. Diversity was quantified by Renyi entropy over a range of alpha values, with sample size equalised by taking the median of 200 repeated subsamples. Pairwise repertoire distance was calculated as one minus the Chao-modified Jaccard index, correcting for under-sampling, and used for clustering. Frequency-weighted overlap with synovial clonotypes was computed at 200 sample sizes with 200 draws without replacement at each size, and the value at the size of the smaller sample was reported. This is the immuneACCESS table as TCRdb keeps it, with only in-frame sequences that have V and J called. A part of the clones is gone; compared with another copy, unresolved V genes explain less than half, and the rest is unexplained. For V, J and clone size, that table is used; D and trimming come from the DNA. The sample table records over 11,000 clones; over 80% of these occur just once. The ten most abundant clones make up 3.5% to 4.5% of the sample.

The sequenced samples were obtained from patients with active juvenile idiopathic arthritis. Cells were sorted immediately after thawing, with dead cells excluded using Live/Dead Fixable Near-IR Stain. The rearranged segments are TRBV6-5 and TRBJ1-4, with 11 middle bases fitting TRBD1. Material for sequencing was CD4+ T cells from synovial fluid. This TCR derives from a human patient with juvenile idiopathic arthritis. Some clones in this sample may be carry-over from other donors' samples. The CDR3 protein: CASRRTGGTEKLFF. In nucleotides, the sequence is TGTGCCAGCAGGCGGACAGGGGGCACGGAAAAACTGTTTTTT.